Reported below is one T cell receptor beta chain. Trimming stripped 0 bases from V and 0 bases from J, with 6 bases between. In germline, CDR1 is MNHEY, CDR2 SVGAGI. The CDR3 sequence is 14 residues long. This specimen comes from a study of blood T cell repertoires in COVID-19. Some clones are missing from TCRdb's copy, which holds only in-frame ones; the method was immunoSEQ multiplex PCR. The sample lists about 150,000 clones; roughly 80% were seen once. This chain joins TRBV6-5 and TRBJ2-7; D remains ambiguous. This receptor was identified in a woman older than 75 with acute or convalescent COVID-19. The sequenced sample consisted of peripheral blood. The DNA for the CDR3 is TGTGCCAGCAGTTACTCGGCATCCTCCTACGAGCAGTACTTC. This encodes CASSYSASSYEQYF.